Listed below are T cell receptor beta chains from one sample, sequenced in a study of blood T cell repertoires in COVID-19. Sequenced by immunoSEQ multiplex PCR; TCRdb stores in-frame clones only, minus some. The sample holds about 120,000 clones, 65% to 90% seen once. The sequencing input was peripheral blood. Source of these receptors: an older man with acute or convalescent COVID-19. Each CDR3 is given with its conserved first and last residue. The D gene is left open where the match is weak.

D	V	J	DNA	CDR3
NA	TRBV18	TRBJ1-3	TGTGCCAGCTCACCACCAGTGAGCTCTGGAAACACCATATATTTT	CASSPPVSSGNTIYF
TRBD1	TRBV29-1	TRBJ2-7	TGCAGCGTTGGCCCTGGACAGGGAAAGATCTCCTACGAGCAGTACTTC	CSVGPGQGKISYEQYF
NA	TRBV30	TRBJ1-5	TGTGCCTGGAGTCCCCAGGGACAGCCCCAGCATTTT	CAWSPQGQPQHF
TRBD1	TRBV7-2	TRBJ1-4	TGTGCCAGCAGCTTAGTGACAGGGGGGAGTGAAAAACTGTTTTTT	CASSLVTGGSEKLFF
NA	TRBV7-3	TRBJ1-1	TGTGCCAGCGGCGATTCAGGGATGACTACTGAAGCTTTCTTT	CASGDSGMTTEAFF
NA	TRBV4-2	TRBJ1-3	TGTGCCAGCAGCCAAGATTGGTCGAGCTCTGGAAACACCATATATTTT	CASSQDWSSSGNTIYF
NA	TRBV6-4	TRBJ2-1	TGTGCCAGCAGTGATATCCCTAATTATGAGCAGTTCTTC	CASSDIPNYEQFF
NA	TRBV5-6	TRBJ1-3	TGTGCCAGCAGCTTACCCTATCCTGGAAACACCATATATTTT	CASSLPYPGNTIYF
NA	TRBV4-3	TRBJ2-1	TGCGCCAGCAGCGAAGAGGGCTTCTCCTACAATGAGCAGTTCTTC	CASSEEGFSYNEQFF
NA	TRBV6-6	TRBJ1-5	TGTGCCAGCAGTTACCAGAGGGAAGGTCAGCCCCAGCATTTT	CASSYQREGQPQHF
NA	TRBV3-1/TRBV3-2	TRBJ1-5	TGTGCCAGCAGCCAAGTAGAGGGTCGCCCCCAGCATTTT	CASSQVEGRPQHF
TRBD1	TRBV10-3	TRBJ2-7	TGTGCCATCACCAGGACAGGGCTCAACTACGAGCAGTACTTC	CAITRTGLNYEQYF
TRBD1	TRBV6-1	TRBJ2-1	TGTGCCAGCAGTGAATCGAGACAGGGATACTACAATGAGCAGTTCTTC	CASSESRQGYYNEQFF
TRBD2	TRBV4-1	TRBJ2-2	TGCGCCAGCAGCCAAGACCCTAGCGGGCCCACCGGGGAGCTGTTTTTT	CASSQDPSGPTGELFF
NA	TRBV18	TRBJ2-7	TGTGCCAGCTCACCACGGCCAGAAAGCGAGCAGTACTTC	CASSPRPESEQYF
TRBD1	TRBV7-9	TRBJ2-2	TGTGCCAGCCGCAAAGAGGGGGCCGACACCGGGGAGCTGTTTTTT	CASRKEGADTGELFF